A selection of T cell receptor beta chains follows, all from one sample in a study of CD8 T cells in ankylosing spondylitis. TCRdb passed the 5' RACE reads through MiXCR, listing each CDR3 protein once. Here the sample spans some 330,000 distinct CDR3 sequences, roughly 8% being singletons. The sequenced sample consisted of blood, either unsorted or a sorted T cell fraction (not recorded which). These receptors were taken from a male donor with ankylosing spondylitis. Each CDR3 is given with its conserved first and last residue. The order of the fields is V gene, D gene, J gene, clone size, CDR3 DNA, CDR3 protein. D genes are given only for firm matches. Size tells how often a clone was seen (once, few, many) or the class of an expanded clone, and some rows leave it out.

V gene: TRBV7-3; D gene: TRBD1; J gene: TRBJ2-7; clone size: many; CDR3 DNA: TGTGCCAGCAGCCCGGGGGACAGGGGGCGGGAGCAGTACTTC; CDR3 protein: CASSPGDRGREQYF
V gene: TRBV5-1; D gene: TRBD2; J gene: TRBJ2-1; clone size: NA; CDR3 DNA: TGCGCCAGCAGCGGACTAGGGGAGGGGCGCGAGCAGTTCTTC; CDR3 protein: CASSGLGEGREQFF
V gene: TRBV25-1; D gene: NA; J gene: TRBJ2-3; clone size: few; CDR3 DNA: TGTGCCAGCAGTGATCCGGGGACGGGGAGCACAGATACGCAGTATTTT; CDR3 protein: CASSDPGTGSTDTQYF
V gene: TRBV20-1; D gene: TRBD1; J gene: TRBJ2-7; clone size: NA; CDR3 DNA: TGCAGTGCTAGTCCTGGACAGGGCGGTGTTTACGAGCAGTACTTC; CDR3 protein: CSASPGQGGVYEQYF
V gene: TRBV6-5; D gene: TRBD2; J gene: TRBJ2-1; clone size: few; CDR3 DNA: TGTGCCAGCAGGTTAGCGGGATCGAACTACAATGAGCAGTTCTTC; CDR3 protein: CASRLAGSNYNEQFF
V gene: TRBV7-2; D gene: TRBD2; J gene: TRBJ2-5; clone size: NA; CDR3 DNA: TGTGCCAGCAGCCCTGTAGCGGGCCCCCAAGAGACCCAGTACTTC; CDR3 protein: CASSPVAGPQETQYF
V gene: TRBV13; D gene: NA; J gene: TRBJ2-5; clone size: NA; CDR3 DNA: TGTGCCAGCAGCTGGCTGGGGGGCCACCAAGAGACCCAGTACTTC; CDR3 protein: CASSWLGGHQETQYF
V gene: TRBV27; D gene: NA; J gene: TRBJ1-1; clone size: few; CDR3 DNA: TGTGCCAGCAGTTTTGCCGGGCCGAACACTGAAGCTTTCTTT; CDR3 protein: CASSFAGPNTEAFF
V gene: TRBV18; D gene: TRBD2; J gene: TRBJ2-3; clone size: NA; CDR3 DNA: TGTGCCAGCTCACCACGACTAGCGGGAGGGGAGCCAGATACGCAGTATTTT; CDR3 protein: CASSPRLAGGEPDTQYF
V gene: TRBV20-1; D gene: TRBD2; J gene: TRBJ2-3; clone size: NA; CDR3 DNA: TGCAGTGCTAGCTCCGGGACTAGCGGGATGGGGTCAGATACGCAGTATTTT; CDR3 protein: CSASSGTSGMGSDTQYF
V gene: TRBV2; D gene: NA; J gene: TRBJ1-5; clone size: NA; CDR3 DNA: TGTGCCAGCAGTGTGGGCTTCTACGCAACGGCCAATCAGCCCCAGCATTTT; CDR3 protein: CASSVGFYATANQPQHF
V gene: TRBV4-3; D gene: NA; J gene: TRBJ2-7; clone size: many; CDR3 DNA: TGCGCCAGCAGCCAGGGACGTCCACCCTACGAGCAGTACTTC; CDR3 protein: CASSQGRPPYEQYF
V gene: TRBV28; D gene: TRBD2; J gene: TRBJ2-5; clone size: NA; CDR3 DNA: TGTGCCAGCAGTTCGGGACTAGCGGGAGTGGGGGAGACCCAGTACTTC; CDR3 protein: CASSSGLAGVGETQYF
V gene: TRBV28; D gene: TRBD1; J gene: TRBJ2-7; clone size: NA; CDR3 DNA: TGTGCCAGCAGTTACTCCGGGACAGGGTTGTCCTACGAGCAGTACTTC; CDR3 protein: CASSYSGTGLSYEQYF
V gene: TRBV3-1; D gene: TRBD2; J gene: TRBJ2-5; clone size: few; CDR3 DNA: TGTGCCGGACGCACTAGCGGAAGGGAGACCCAGTACTTC; CDR3 protein: CAGRTSGRETQYF
V gene: TRBV14; D gene: NA; J gene: TRBJ1-5; clone size: many; CDR3 DNA: TGTGCCAGCAGCCGGGGGGATGGCAATCAGCCCCAGCATTTT; CDR3 protein: CASSRGDGNQPQHF
V gene: TRBV12-3/TRBV12-4; D gene: TRBD2; J gene: TRBJ2-1; clone size: few; CDR3 DNA: TGTGCCAGCAGCCATAACATCCCCTCTTCTAGCGGGAACAATGAGCAGTTCTTC; CDR3 protein: CASSHNIPSSSGNNEQFF
V gene: TRBV5-6; D gene: TRBD2; J gene: TRBJ2-4; clone size: NA; CDR3 DNA: TGTGCCAGCAGGCTTAAAACAGGCACTAGCGGGCTAGCCAAAAACATTCAGTACTTC; CDR3 protein: CASRLKTGTSGLAKNIQYF
V gene: TRBV20-1; D gene: NA; J gene: TRBJ1-1; clone size: NA; CDR3 DNA: TGCAGTGCTAGACAGGGTACTGAAGCTTTCTTT; CDR3 protein: CSARQGTEAFF
V gene: TRBV5-6; D gene: TRBD1; J gene: TRBJ2-7; clone size: few; CDR3 DNA: TGTGCCAGCAGCTTGCGGGACAGGGTGACCTACGAGCAGTACTTC; CDR3 protein: CASSLRDRVTYEQYF
V gene: TRBV4-3; D gene: NA; J gene: TRBJ1-3; clone size: many; CDR3 DNA: TGCGCCAGCAGCCAAGTGGGTGGCTTCGGGGGAAACACCATATATTTT; CDR3 protein: CASSQVGGFGGNTIYF
V gene: TRBV20-1; D gene: NA; J gene: TRBJ2-1; clone size: NA; CDR3 DNA: TGCAGTGCTAGAGTAGCGAGGGACGTCTACAATGTGCAGTTCTTC; CDR3 protein: CSARVARDVYNVQFF
V gene: TRBV28; D gene: TRBD2; J gene: TRBJ2-3; clone size: NA; CDR3 DNA: TGTGCCAGCAGTCCTAGCGGGAAGGGCGATACGCAGTATTTT; CDR3 protein: CASSPSGKGDTQYF
V gene: TRBV12-3/TRBV12-4; D gene: TRBD1; J gene: TRBJ1-5; clone size: many; CDR3 DNA: TGTGCCAGCAGTAGGGACAGGGGAGATCCCCAGCATTTT; CDR3 protein: CASSRDRGDPQHF
V gene: TRBV29-1; D gene: NA; J gene: TRBJ2-2; clone size: NA; CDR3 DNA: TGCAGCGTCGCCGGACCGTCCGGACCCGGGGAGCTGTTTTTT; CDR3 protein: CSVAGPSGPGELFF
V gene: TRBV12-3/TRBV12-4; D gene: TRBD1; J gene: TRBJ1-5; clone size: few; CDR3 DNA: TGTGCCAGCAGTTTCGGGGACAGGGGCCAGCATTTT; CDR3 protein: CASSFGDRGQHF
V gene: TRBV7-9; D gene: TRBD2; J gene: TRBJ2-7; clone size: NA; CDR3 DNA: TGTGCCAGCAGCAGACTAGCGGGAGCCCTATACGAGCAGTACTTC; CDR3 protein: CASSRLAGALYEQYF
V gene: TRBV28; D gene: NA; J gene: TRBJ2-4; clone size: many; CDR3 DNA: TGTGCCAGCACCGACCCCCAGGGCGTCAAAAACATTCAGTACTTC; CDR3 protein: CASTDPQGVKNIQYF
V gene: TRBV20-1; D gene: NA; J gene: TRBJ2-7; clone size: many; CDR3 DNA: TGCAGTGCTATTCAGGGCCGGACAAATACCTACGAGCAGTACTTC; CDR3 protein: CSAIQGRTNTYEQYF
V gene: TRBV9; D gene: NA; J gene: TRBJ1-2; clone size: many; CDR3 DNA: TGTGCCAGCAGCGTAGGTCCCGGGGGCAGGGCGGGTGAGATCGGGCCATATGGCTACACCTTC; CDR3 protein: CASSVGPGGRAGEIGPYGYTF
V gene: TRBV4-2; D gene: NA; J gene: TRBJ2-7; clone size: NA; CDR3 DNA: TGTGCCAGCAGCCAAGTGGTGTTAGCGAGAACCTCGGTGCAGTACTTC; CDR3 protein: CASSQVVLARTSVQYF
V gene: TRBV7-2; D gene: TRBD2; J gene: TRBJ2-1; clone size: few; CDR3 DNA: TGTGCCAGCAGCTTAGTGGCTAGCGGGAGATTAGAGTTCTTC; CDR3 protein: CASSLVASGRLEFF
V gene: TRBV27; D gene: TRBD1; J gene: TRBJ1-1; clone size: many; CDR3 DNA: TGTGCCAGCCGCAGACAGGGTGCGGGGAACACTGAAGCTTTCTTT; CDR3 protein: CASRRQGAGNTEAFF
V gene: TRBV11-3; D gene: NA; J gene: TRBJ2-7; clone size: few; CDR3 DNA: TGTGCCAGCAGCCCCCGTGACTTAAGCTCCTACGAGCAGTACTTC; CDR3 protein: CASSPRDLSSYEQYF
V gene: TRBV4-3; D gene: NA; J gene: TRBJ2-7; clone size: few; CDR3 DNA: TGCGCCAGCAGCCCTTCGACGGAAAGCTCCTACGAGCAGTACTTC; CDR3 protein: CASSPSTESSYEQYF
V gene: TRBV7-2; D gene: NA; J gene: TRBJ2-3; clone size: many; CDR3 DNA: TGTGCCAGCTCAACCCACGGGGCGGTCACAGATACGCAGTATTTT; CDR3 protein: CASSTHGAVTDTQYF
V gene: TRBV10-3; D gene: NA; J gene: TRBJ1-5; clone size: few; CDR3 DNA: TGTGCCACTGTCAGGGAAATGGATCAGCCCCAGCATTTT; CDR3 protein: CATVREMDQPQHF
V gene: TRBV7-2; D gene: NA; J gene: TRBJ2-5; clone size: NA; CDR3 DNA: TGTGCCAGCAGCTACCCTACAGGGCAAGAGACCCAGTACTTC; CDR3 protein: CASSYPTGQETQYF
V gene: TRBV12-3/TRBV12-4; D gene: TRBD2; J gene: TRBJ2-1; clone size: few; CDR3 DNA: TGTGCCAGCACCATTAGCGGGAGGGCCGCGCAGTTCTTC; CDR3 protein: CASTISGRAAQFF
V gene: TRBV28; D gene: TRBD1; J gene: TRBJ2-7; clone size: few; CDR3 DNA: TGTGCCAGCAGTGGACAGGGGGCGCGGGAGCAGTACTTC; CDR3 protein: CASSGQGAREQYF